This entry features one T cell receptor (beta chain) sequence. Its matching antigen is unknown. This specimen belongs to a study of T cell responses to AZD1222 COVID-19 vaccine. The J segment lost 6 bases and the V segment lost 4 bases, leaving 6 bases of the junction unmatched. In germline, CDR1 is SGHTS, CDR2 YDEGEE. The CDR3 totals 15 residues. Clones were sequenced by immunoSEQ multiplex PCR, and TCRdb holds only the in-frame ones, with some missing. The sample gives about 73,000 clones, roughly 89% of which show up once; roughly a tenth is in the top ten. Study outcomes and limitations: Samples come after the peak T cell response, not at day 14.

This sequence originates from an adult who received the AZD1222 COVID-19 vaccine. The specimen was peripheral blood, collected 28 days after the second AZD1222 dose. The gene calls are TRBV5-8 and TRBJ2-2; 10 bases map to TRBD1. The CDR3 region is CASSPRDRGSGELFF. CDR3 bases: TGTGCCAGCAGCCCGCGGGACAGGGGTTCCGGGGAGCTGTTTTTT.